This T cell receptor (beta chain) was obtained from a study of technical replicates of blood from a handful of donors. V gave up 2 bases and J gave up 3 bases; unmatched junction bases: 3. Looked up from germline, CDR1 is SGHRS and CDR2 is YFSETQ. CDR3 length: 14 amino acids. The data were produced by immunoSEQ multiplex PCR, yet TCRdb's version contains in-frame clones alone and is incomplete. Among 72,000 or so clones, approximately 90% were seen once, and the ten largest hold around 0.42%. The chain couples TRBV5-1 to TRBJ1-1; 8 positions match TRBD1. Material: T cells isolated from PBMCs. The sequence was obtained from a human donor in good health. The CDR3 here is CASSLQGGYTEAFF. CDR3 DNA sequence: TGCGCCAGCAGCTTACAGGGGGGATACACTGAAGCTTTCTTT.